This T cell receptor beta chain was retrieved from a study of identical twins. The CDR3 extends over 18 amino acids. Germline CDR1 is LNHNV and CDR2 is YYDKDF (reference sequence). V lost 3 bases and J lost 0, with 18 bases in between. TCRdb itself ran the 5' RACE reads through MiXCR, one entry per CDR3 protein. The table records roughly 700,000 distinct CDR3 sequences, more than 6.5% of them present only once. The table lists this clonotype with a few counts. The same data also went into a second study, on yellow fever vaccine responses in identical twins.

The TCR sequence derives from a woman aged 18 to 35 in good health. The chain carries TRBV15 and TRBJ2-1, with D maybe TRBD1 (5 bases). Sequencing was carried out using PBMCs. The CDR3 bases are TGTGCCACCAGCAGCTCGATTATGGCAGGGCTCTCCTACAATGAGCAGTTCTTC. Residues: CATSSSIMAGLSYNEQFF. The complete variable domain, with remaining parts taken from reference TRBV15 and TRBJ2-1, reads DAMVIQNPRYQVTQFGKPVTLSCSQTLNHNVMYWYQQKSSQAPKLLFHYYDKDFNNEADTPDNFQSRRPNTSFCFLDIRSPGLGDTAMYLCATSSSIMAGLSYNEQFFGPGTRLTVL.